The next 16 T cell receptor beta chains were all read from a single sample in a study of cytomegalovirus exposure and HLA in healthy donors. Repertoires were generated with immunoSEQ multiplex PCR, while TCRdb's copy carries only in-frame clones and drops some. The sample records roughly 50,000 clones, about nine tenths being singletons. The specimen sequenced was PBMCs. Receptors were obtained from a man aged 18 to 29 in good health and CMV-seronegative.

The chain has TRBV5-1 and TRBJ1-3; 7 bases align to TRBD1. J gave up 0 bases and V 3 bases, and 6 bases lay outside the gene matches. The CDR3 covers 16 residues. The germline V gene encodes CDR1 SGHRS and CDR2 YFSETQ. In DNA, the CDR3 is TGCGCCAGCAGCTCTGGACAGGCTCACTCTGGAAACACCATATATTTT. The encoded protein is CASSSGQAHSGNTIYF. The full variable domain, its missing parts supplied by reference TRBV5-1 and TRBJ1-3, is KAGVTQTPRYLIKTRGQQVTLSCSPISGHRSVSWYQQTPGQGLQFLFEYFSETQRNKGNFPGRFSGRQFSNSRSEMNVSTLELGDSALYLCASSSGQAHSGNTIYFGEGSWLTVV.

This chain links TRBV29-1 with TRBJ2-5; TRBD2 agrees at 8 bases. V shed 4 bases, J shed 4 bases, and the junction held 8 bases outside the gene matches. This CDR3 is built from 14 residues. The germline V gene encodes CDR1 SQVTM and CDR2 ANQGSEA. The CDR3 loop is CSVVGTSSGETQYF. The DNA of the CDR3 is TGCAGCGTTGTCGGGACTAGTAGTGGAGAGACCCAGTACTTC.

The chain uses TRBV28 and TRBJ1-5; D might be TRBD1 (6 bases). The germline CDR1 and CDR2 sequences are MDHEN and SYDVKM. V lost 2 bases, J lost 3 bases, and 14 bases lay in between. The CDR3 totals 16 residues. CDR3 in DNA: TGTGCCAGCAGTTTAGGATTTAGGGGGATCAATCAGCCCCAGCATTTT. It codes for CASSLGFRGINQPQHF.

V gene TRBV10-3 combines with J gene TRBJ1-5; TRBD1 aligns across 8 bases. The CDR3 extends over 17 amino acids. V trimming: 5 bases; J trimming: 4 bases; junction bases outside the gene matches: 13. Germline CDR1 and CDR2: ENHRY and SYGVKD. The CDR3 here is CAISSFAGTGTNQPQHF. CDR3 sequence (DNA): TGTGCCATCAGTTCCTTCGCCGGGACAGGTACGAATCAGCCCCAGCATTTT.

The DNA of the CDR3 is TGTGCCAGCAGCTTCGGGACAGGCGGTAAGGTGAACACTGAAGCTTTCTTT. This encodes CASSFGTGGKVNTEAFF. The J gene is TRBJ1-1, the V gene TRBV11-1, with 8 bases identical to TRBD1. The CDR3 runs 17 residues. Per germline, CDR1 SGHAT and CDR2 FQDESV (reference sequence). V lost 3 bases, J lost 0 bases, and 9 bases stayed unmatched.

The J gene is TRBJ1-5, the V gene TRBV28; D possibly corresponds to TRBD1 (6 bases). V was pared by 4 bases and J by 4 bases, with 20 bases between. This CDR3 contains 17 residues. Germline V CDR1 and CDR2: MDHEN, SYDVKM. The CDR3: CASSSTWVDRLNQPQHF. CDR3 bases: TGTGCCAGCAGTTCGACCTGGGTGGACAGACTAAATCAGCCCCAGCATTTT.

The chain combines TRBV29-1 with TRBJ2-1; TRBD2 matches at 8 bases. The germline CDR1 and CDR2 sequences are SQVTM and ANQGSEA. Germline trimming cut 5 bases from V and 8 bases from J; bases unmatched to any gene: 11. There are 14 residues in the CDR3. CDR3 coding DNA: TGCAGCGTTCTGGCTAGCGGGTTTCAGGATGAGCAGTTCTTC. It is translated as CSVLASGFQDEQFF.

The chain links TRBV25-1 to TRBJ2-7; 7 nucleotides match TRBD2. Germline V lookup: CDR1 MGHDK, CDR2 SYGVNS. J lost 7 bases, V lost 8 bases, and 14 bases had no gene match. This CDR3 spans 14 amino acids. CDR3 sequence reads: CASPTGGGANEQYF. In nucleotides, the CDR3 is TGTGCCAGCCCGACCGGCGGGGGAGCGAATGAGCAGTACTTC.

The chain is built from TRBV14 and TRBJ2-5, with TRBD1 matching 12 bases. The trim removed 2 bases at V and 4 bases at J, leaving 2 bases unmatched. The CDR3 contains 15 residues. Germline CDR1 and CDR2: SGHDN and FVKESK. The CDR3 DNA reads as TGTGCCAGCAGCCAATGGGACAGGGGGCGAGAGACCCAGTACTTC. Protein: CASSQWDRGRETQYF.

CDR3 DNA: TGTGCCAGCAGTAAAGCGGGAGCGTCTGCAGATACGCAGTATTTT. Translation gives CASSKAGASADTQYF. The J gene is TRBJ2-3, the V gene TRBV28; 8 bases fit TRBD2. CDR1 and CDR2 (germline): MDHEN, SYDVKM. CDR3 length: 15 amino acids. V lost 5 bases, J lost 4 bases, and 8 bases stayed unmatched.

V usage is TRBV15 and J usage is TRBJ2-7; 9 bases align to TRBD2. The CDR3 spans 16 residues. The germline V gene has CDR1 LNHNV and CDR2 YYDKDF (reference sequence). V shed 4 bases, J shed 5 bases, and the junction held 12 bases outside the gene matches. The CDR3 reads CATSKGGGRAGDEQYF. Here the CDR3 DNA reads TGTGCCACCAGCAAGGGTGGCGGGAGGGCCGGGGACGAGCAGTACTTC.

The chain couples TRBV28 to TRBJ1-5; D is ambiguous. CDR1 and CDR2 (germline): MDHEN, SYDVKM. V lost 8 bases and J 2 bases, leaving 10 bases between the germline ends. The CDR3 has 13 amino acids. The CDR3 DNA sequence: TGTGCCAGCGCCTTCACGGGCAATCAGCCCCAGCATTTT. It specifies CASAFTGNQPQHF.

The V and J genes are TRBV2 and TRBJ2-2; perhaps TRBD1 as D (6 bases). This CDR3 is 14 amino acids long. Trimming removed 3 bases at V and 6 bases at J, with 11 bases between. Germline loops: CDR1 SNHLY, CDR2 FYNNEI. CDR3 in amino acids: CASSDRGRAGELFF. CDR3 coding DNA: TGTGCCAGCAGTGACAGGGGCAGGGCCGGGGAGCTGTTTTTT.

The chain is built from TRBV28 and TRBJ2-3; 7 nucleotides match TRBD2. The CDR3 loop spans 16 amino acids. The V segment lost 3 bases and the J segment 3 bases; nucleotides outside the gene matches: 9. The germline V gene has CDR1 MDHEN and CDR2 SYDVKM. The chain's CDR3 is CASSFGGSRLTDTQYF. CDR3 sequence (DNA): TGTGCCAGCAGTTTCGGGGGGAGCCGGCTTACAGATACGCAGTATTTT.

This clone was seen just once. J is TRBJ2-7 and V is TRBV11-3; a possible D gene is TRBD1 (6 bases). The CDR3 is 15 amino acids. Trimming cost V 5 bases and J 4 bases, with 18 bases left between them. Germline lookup yields CDR1 SGHNT and CDR2 YENEEA. CDR3 residues: CASSPFRDNLYEQYF. The DNA of the CDR3 is TGTGCCAGCAGCCCATTCCGGGACAACCTTTACGAGCAGTACTTC.

This chain uses TRBV28 with TRBJ2-7; 10 positions agree with TRBD2. Germline lookup yields CDR1 MDHEN and CDR2 SYDVKM. The CDR3 covers 13 residues. The CDR3 is CVSSGRSPYEQYF. The DNA of the CDR3 is TGTGTCAGTAGCGGGAGGTCCCCCTACGAGCAGTACTTC.